These 27 T cell receptor beta chains were all obtained from the same sample, sequenced in a study of T cell responses to AZD1222 COVID-19 vaccine. The repertoire was sequenced with immunoSEQ multiplex PCR; TCRdb's copy has only in-frame clones and lacks some. Of roughly 110,000 clones detected, roughly nine tenths appear once; the ten largest clones hold around 4.5%. The sequencing here drew on peripheral blood, taken 28 days after the second AZD1222 dose. These receptors all come from an adult who received the AZD1222 COVID-19 vaccine.

The chain couples TRBV3-1 (or the pseudogene TRBV3-2) to TRBJ1-1, with D unresolved. The CDR3 covers 13 residues. CDR1 is LGHDT and CDR2 is YNNKEL in the germline V gene (reference sequence). The germline V and J ends were trimmed by 6 bases and 3 bases, with 11 bases remaining between them. DNA of the CDR3: TGTGCCAGCAGTCCTCAAAGAGACACTGAAGCTTTCTTT. Protein: CASSPQRDTEAFF.

The chain recombines TRBV5-1 with TRBJ2-7, with D perhaps TRBD1 (5 bases). The CDR3 is 16 amino acids. V lost 3 bases to trimming and J lost 4 bases, with 20 bases between them. Per the germline V gene, CDR1 is SGHRS and CDR2 is YFSETQ. CDR3 in DNA: TGCGCCAGCAGCTCCCGATTGGGGCAGGGTAGTTACGAGCAGTACTTC. It translates to CASSSRLGQGSYEQYF.

The chain links TRBV18 to TRBJ2-7; perhaps D is TRBD1 or TRBD2 (5 bases each). The CDR3 runs to 16 residues. CDR1 and CDR2 from the germline V gene are KGHSH and LQKENI. Deletions cut 4 bases from V and 0 bases from J, with 16 bases between. The chain's CDR3 is CASSLSTGTASYEQYF. Here the CDR3 DNA reads TGTGCCAGCTCACTTAGCACCGGGACGGCCTCCTACGAGCAGTACTTC. Supplemented by reference TRBV18 and TRBJ2-7, the full variable domain reads NAGVMQNPRHLVRRRGQEARLRCSPMKGHSHVYWYRQLPEEGLKFMVYLQKENIIDESGMPKERFSAEFPKEGPSILRIQQVVRGDSAAYFCASSLSTGTASYEQYFGPGTRLTVT.

The J gene is TRBJ2-1, the V gene TRBV11-2; possibly TRBD1 or TRBD2 for D (5 bases each). This CDR3 has 15 residues. The ends were cut back, 0 bases at V and 10 bases at J, with 16 bases in the middle. The germline CDR1 and CDR2 sequences are SGHAT and FQNNGV. Written as DNA, the CDR3 is TGTGCCAGCAGCTTAGATCGGGGCCCCCACGGGGAGCAGTTCTTC. It translates to CASSLDRGPHGEQFF. The full variable domain, rest sourced from reference TRBV11-2 and TRBJ2-1, is EAGVAQSPRYKIIEKRQSVAFWCNPISGHATLYWYQQILGQGPKLLIQFQNNGVVDDSQLPKDRFSAERLKGVDSTLKIQPAKLEDSAVYLCASSLDRGPHGEQFFGPGTRLTVL.

The chain employs TRBV19 and TRBJ1-5; D call uncertain. CDR1 is LNHDA and CDR2 is SQIVND in the germline V gene (reference sequence). V was shortened by 4 bases and J by 5 bases, with 6 bases between the two germline ends. This CDR3 region has 12 residues. The CDR3, as DNA: TGTGCCAGTAGTACAGCCCATCAGCCCCAGCATTTT. Amino acids: CASSTAHQPQHF.

The chain links TRBV19 to TRBJ1-2, with D perhaps matching TRBD1 (5 bases). The CDR3 consists of 14 residues. Germline loops: CDR1 LNHDA, CDR2 SQIVND (reference sequence). V was cut by 3 bases and J by 8 bases, with 16 bases left in between. For the CDR3, the DNA is TGTGCCAGTAGTATGGCGTCCCGGGACTCCGGCTACACCTTC. It is translated as CASSMASRDSGYTF.

This rearrangement joins TRBV5-4 to TRBJ2-3, with TRBD1 matching 9 bases. Per the germline V gene, CDR1 is SGHNT and CDR2 is YYREEE (reference sequence). The CDR3 length is 15 residues. V lost 2 bases and J lost 5; bases outside the gene matches: 6. The CDR3 nucleotides read TGTGCCAGCAGCTTTTGGGACAGGGAGATAGATACGCAGTATTTT. Translated: CASSFWDREIDTQYF.

The chain combines TRBV6-5 with TRBJ2-2; D ambiguous. The germline V gene encodes CDR1 MNHEY and CDR2 SVGAGI. This CDR3 region has 14 residues. Trimming took 5 bases from V and 0 from J, leaving 7 bases between them. The CDR3 spells CASSPVANTGELFF. CDR3 coding DNA: TGTGCCAGCAGTCCCGTCGCGAACACCGGGGAGCTGTTTTTT.

The V gene is TRBV12-5, the J gene TRBJ1-1; TRBD1 might be the D (6 bases). This CDR3 region has 14 residues. V dropped 9 bases and J dropped 0 bases, with 14 bases sitting between them. The V gene's germline CDR1 is LGHNT and CDR2 FRNRAP. The CDR3 DNA reads TGTGCTAGACAGGGTCCCATCCTGAACACTGAAGCTTTCTTT. Its translation: CARQGPILNTEAFF. Variable domain in full (rest from reference TRBV12-5 and TRBJ1-1): DARVTQTPRHKVTEMGQEVTMRCQPILGHNTVFWYRQTMMQGLELLAYFRNRAPLDDSGMPKDRFSAEMPDATLATLKIQPSEPRDSAVYFCARQGPILNTEAFFGQGTRLTVV.

This clone has only one observation. The genes are TRBV7-9 and TRBJ1-2; 8 bases fit TRBD1. The CDR3 length is 17 residues. Germline values: CDR1 SEHNR, CDR2 FQNEAQ (reference sequence). V was pared by 5 bases and J by 5 bases, with 16 bases of the junction left unmatched. CDR3 coding DNA: TGTGCCAGCAGCGCCCACAGGGGGAACATACTGAGATATGGCTACACCTTC. Translating it yields CASSAHRGNILRYGYTF. The full variable domain, in which reference TRBV7-9 and TRBJ1-2 provide the parts outside the CDR3, is DTGVSQNPRHKITKRGQNVTFRCDPISEHNRLYWYRQTLGQGPEFLTYFQNEAQLEKSRLLSDRFSAERPKGSFSTLEIQRTEQGDSAMYLCASSAHRGNILRYGYTFGSGTRLTVV.

The V call is TRBV7-9, the J call TRBJ1-4, with 7 bases aligning to TRBD1. V shed 8 bases and J 3 bases; nucleotides not matched to a gene: 12. The germline gives CDR1 SEHNR, CDR2 FQNEAQ (reference sequence). There are 16 residues in the CDR3. CDR3 region: CASRPKAGQSNEKLFF. CDR3 nucleotides: TGTGCCAGCCGCCCCAAGGCGGGACAGTCTAATGAAAAACTGTTTTTT.

This chain connects TRBV6-4 to TRBJ2-3, with D unclear. Germline loops: CDR1 MRHNA, CDR2 SNTAGT. Trimming took 5 bases from V and 3 from J, leaving 12 bases between them. This CDR3 contains 14 residues. The CDR3 reads CASSKDVETDTQYF. The DNA of the CDR3 is TGTGCCAGCAGTAAGGATGTAGAAACAGATACGCAGTATTTT.

J is TRBJ2-2 and V is TRBV7-9; maybe TRBD1 (6 bases). Germline V gene data show CDR1 as SEHNR and CDR2 as FQNEAQ (reference sequence). Trimming shortened V by 3 bases and J by 5 bases, and 10 bases separated the two germline ends. The CDR3 runs 14 residues. The CDR3 coding sequence is TGTGCCAGCAGCTTCGCAGGGGAGACCGGGGAGCTGTTTTTT. Protein: CASSFAGETGELFF.

V usage is TRBV3-1 (or the pseudogene TRBV3-2) and J usage is TRBJ1-2; D may be TRBD1 (6 bases). The V end lost 1 base, the J end lost 7 bases, and 13 bases lay between the germline ends. This CDR3 has 14 residues. Per the germline V gene, CDR1 is LGHDT and CDR2 is YNNKEL (reference sequence). CDR3 protein: CASSQVALGGGYTF. CDR3 coding DNA: TGTGCCAGCAGCCAAGTGGCCTTAGGGGGTGGCTACACCTTC.

The J gene is TRBJ1-1, the V gene TRBV29-1; no clear D. Germline CDR1 and CDR2: SQVTM and ANQGSEA. This CDR3 is built from 11 residues. The V and J ends lost 7 bases and 5 bases respectively, with 11 bases between them. The CDR3 region is CSANIGTEAFF. CDR3 coding DNA: TGCAGCGCCAACATTGGGACTGAAGCTTTCTTT.

The rearrangement uses TRBV9 and TRBJ2-7; D call uncertain. The CDR3 totals 14 residues. CDR1 is SGDLS, CDR2 YYNGEE, per germline. V was trimmed by 0 bases and J by 0 bases, leaving 7 bases between them. The CDR3 bases are TGTGCCAGCAGCGTAGGGTCTAGCTCCTACGAGCAGTACTTC. It codes for CASSVGSSSYEQYF.

The chain uses TRBV3-1 (or the pseudogene TRBV3-2) and TRBJ1-2; D is unresolved. CDR1 LGHDT and CDR2 YNNKEL come from the germline V gene (reference sequence). The V and J ends lost 2 bases and 0 bases respectively, with 10 bases between them. The CDR3 runs to 15 residues. The DNA for the CDR3 is TGTGCCAGCAGCCAACTCAGTTCTCCTAACTATGGCTACACCTTC. Translating gives CASSQLSSPNYGYTF.

This sequence joins TRBV20-1 and TRBJ2-1; possibly TRBD1 or TRBD2 for D (5 bases each). The CDR3 is 12 residues long. V gave up 3 bases and J gave up 5 bases, with 8 bases separating them. The germline CDR1 and CDR2 sequences are DFQATT and SNEGSKA (reference sequence). DNA of the CDR3: TGCAGTGCTAGTTGGGACCACAATGAGCAGTTCTTC. Translating it yields CSASWDHNEQFF.

V usage is TRBV4-1 and J usage is TRBJ2-7; the D gene is possibly TRBD1 (5 bases). V was clipped by 2 bases and J by 7 bases, with 12 bases between them. The CDR3 loop spans 13 amino acids. Germline loops: CDR1 MGHRA, CDR2 YSYEKL. CDR3 protein: CASSQTGLGEQYF. Written as DNA, the CDR3 is TGCGCCAGCAGCCAAACAGGCTTGGGGGAGCAGTACTTC.

This clone was seen a handful of times. The chain combines TRBV7-9 with TRBJ2-7; 8 bases align to TRBD1. The junction had 8 bases not matched to a gene; V was cut back by 5 bases and J by 5 bases. Germline V CDR1 and CDR2: SEHNR, FQNEAQ (reference sequence). The CDR3 totals 14 residues. CDR3 sequence reads: CASSTDRGANEQYF. CDR3 nucleotide sequence: TGTGCCAGCAGCACCGACAGGGGAGCTAACGAGCAGTACTTC. The complete variable domain, with remaining parts taken from reference TRBV7-9 and TRBJ2-7, reads DTGVSQNPRHKITKRGQNVTFRCDPISEHNRLYWYRQTLGQGPEFLTYFQNEAQLEKSRLLSDRFSAERPKGSFSTLEIQRTEQGDSAMYLCASSTDRGANEQYFGPGTRLTVT.

This clone came up once. This chain connects TRBV7-2 to TRBJ1-5; a weak D match, TRBD1 (6 bases). The CDR3 is 15 residues long. Germline values: CDR1 SGHTA, CDR2 FQGNSA. The ends were cut back, 5 bases at V and 5 bases at J, with 16 bases in the middle. CDR3 protein: CASSQRGGSYQPQHF. The CDR3 nucleotides read TGTGCCAGCAGCCAAAGGGGGGGTTCGTATCAGCCCCAGCATTTT.

The chain recombines TRBV2 with TRBJ2-7; no reliable D call. Trimming left V 2 bases short and J 2 bases short, with 10 bases between. The germline V gene encodes CDR1 SNHLY and CDR2 FYNNEI. CDR3 size: 14 residues. CDR3 sequence: CASSESYLAYEQYF. In DNA form, the CDR3 reads TGTGCCAGCAGTGAATCTTACCTAGCCTACGAGCAGTACTTC.

This clone has just one count. The rearrangement joins TRBV15 to TRBJ1-1; no clear D gene. The V and J ends lost 8 bases and 1 base respectively, with 11 bases between them. Germline loops: CDR1 LNHNV, CDR2 YYDKDF (reference sequence). CDR3 length: 13 amino acids. The CDR3 region has the DNA TGTGCCACCCACGAGGTACCGAACACTGAAGCTTTCTTT. This gives the protein CATHEVPNTEAFF.

For this clone: A read error may produce the germline difference seen at one junction end. This chain links TRBV5-4 with TRBJ1-1, with D possibly TRBD1 on 5 matching bases. Germline V gene lookup returns CDR1 SGHNT and CDR2 YYREEE (reference sequence). The length of the CDR3 is 20 residues. The CDR3 nucleotides read TGTGCGAGCAGCTCCAGCGCCGGGACGGCCCAAAAAGTAGTGTACACTGAAGCTTTCTTT. It translates to CASSSSAGTAQKVVYTEAFF.

V gene TRBV6-5 combines with J gene TRBJ1-2; D may be TRBD1 (6 bases). Trimming removed 7 bases from V and 10 bases from J, with 22 bases in between. The length of the CDR3 is 14 residues. Germline CDR1 and CDR2: MNHEY and SVGAGI. CDR3 nucleotides: TGTGCCAGCACGGGTCAGCAAGGGGGTCGAGACTACACCTTC. Protein sequence: CASTGQQGGRDYTF.

The chain carries TRBV19 and TRBJ2-7, with 9 nucleotides matching TRBD2. The CDR3 covers 14 residues. With V trimmed by 3 bases and J by 4 bases, 4 bases remained unmatched. Germline assignment: CDR1 LNHDA and CDR2 SQIVND (reference sequence). The CDR3 loop reads CASSIASGGYEQYF. CDR3 in DNA: TGTGCCAGTAGTATTGCCAGCGGGGGGTACGAGCAGTACTTC.

V is TRBV27 and J is TRBJ1-2; the D is unclear. From germline, CDR1 is MNHEY and CDR2 SMNVEV (reference sequence). Between the trimmed V and J ends, which lost 0 bases and 5 bases, there was a span of 16 bases. The CDR3 is 16 amino acids. This CDR3 reads CASSLSLGLAPYGYTF. In DNA form, the CDR3 reads TGTGCCAGCAGTTTATCTCTAGGGTTGGCCCCTTATGGCTACACCTTC.